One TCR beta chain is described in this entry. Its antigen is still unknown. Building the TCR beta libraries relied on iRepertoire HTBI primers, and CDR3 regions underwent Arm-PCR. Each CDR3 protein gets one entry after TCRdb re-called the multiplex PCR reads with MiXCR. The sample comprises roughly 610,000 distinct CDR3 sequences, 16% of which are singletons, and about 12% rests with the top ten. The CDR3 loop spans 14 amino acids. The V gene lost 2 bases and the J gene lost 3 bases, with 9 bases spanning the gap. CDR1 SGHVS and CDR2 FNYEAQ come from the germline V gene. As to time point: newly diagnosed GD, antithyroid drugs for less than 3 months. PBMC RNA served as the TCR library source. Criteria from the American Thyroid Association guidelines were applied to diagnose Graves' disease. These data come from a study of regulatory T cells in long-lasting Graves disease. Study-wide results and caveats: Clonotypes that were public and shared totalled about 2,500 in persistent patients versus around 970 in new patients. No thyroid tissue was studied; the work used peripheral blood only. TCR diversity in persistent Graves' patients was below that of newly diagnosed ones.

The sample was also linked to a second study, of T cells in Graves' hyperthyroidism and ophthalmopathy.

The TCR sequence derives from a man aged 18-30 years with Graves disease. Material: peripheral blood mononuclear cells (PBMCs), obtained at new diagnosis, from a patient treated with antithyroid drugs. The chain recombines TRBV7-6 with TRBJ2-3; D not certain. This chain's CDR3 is CASSLFSSTDTQYF. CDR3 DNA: TGTGCCAGCAGCTTATTTTCCTCAACAGATACGCAGTATTTT.